The 21 T cell receptor beta chains presented below share a single source sample, sequenced in a study of long-term antiretroviral therapy in people with HIV. Samples were assayed with immunoSEQ v3.0 at survey level. Repertoires were generated with immunoSEQ multiplex PCR, while TCRdb's copy carries only in-frame clones and drops some. The data contain around 29,000 clones, 85% to 95% of them seen just once; the ten biggest clones take up more than 3%. Sequences were derived from unsorted PBMCs, sampled 5.3 years after starting antiretroviral therapy. The receptors here all came from a man between 50 and 59 years old with HIV.

V and J are TRBV9 and TRBJ1-6, with a weak D call TRBD1 (6 bases). Germline assignment: CDR1 SGDLS and CDR2 YYNGEE. CDR3 size: 15 residues. The V end lost 0 bases, the J end lost 7 bases, and 11 bases lay between the germline ends. The CDR3 sequence: CASSVEGGPNSPLHF. As DNA, the CDR3 is TGTGCCAGCAGCGTAGAGGGGGGACCGAATTCACCCCTCCACTTT.

The rearrangement joins TRBV20-1 to TRBJ2-7, with TRBD1 matching over 8 bases. The J segment lost 6 bases and the V segment lost 6 bases, leaving 1 base of the junction unmatched. This CDR3 has 10 amino acids. CDR1 is DFQATT, CDR2 SNEGSKA, per germline (reference sequence). In nucleotides, the CDR3 is TGCAGTGCAACAGGGGGCGAGCAGTACTTC. This codes for CSATGGEQYF.

V is TRBV7-2 and J is TRBJ2-2, with unresolved D. V was clipped by 0 bases and J by 6 bases, with 5 bases between them. The CDR3 extends over 13 amino acids. Germline V lookup: CDR1 SGHTA, CDR2 FQGNSA. CDR3 loop: CASSLARAGELFF. CDR3 coding DNA: TGTGCCAGCAGCTTAGCCCGGGCCGGGGAGCTGTTTTTT.

The chain employs TRBV18 and TRBJ1-2; the D is unclear. Germline V lookup: CDR1 KGHSH, CDR2 LQKENI. V lost 4 bases to trimming and J lost 1 base, with 16 bases between them. This CDR3 has 16 amino acids. The CDR3 sequence: CASSRSDRTLNYGYTF. The CDR3 region has the DNA TGTGCCAGCTCACGATCGGACCGAACACTTAACTATGGCTACACCTTC.

The chain couples TRBV6-1 to TRBJ2-7, with 9 bases matching TRBD1. Losses at the gene ends were 6 bases for V and 1 base for J; bases not matched to a gene: 4. This CDR3 comprises 14 residues. CDR1 and CDR2 (germline): MNHNS, SASEGT. Here the CDR3 reads CASRSGQGSYEQYF. CDR3 in DNA: TGTGCCAGCAGGTCGGGACAGGGTTCCTACGAGCAGTACTTC.

The chain uses TRBV27 and TRBJ1-5; no clear D. Germline V gene data show CDR1 as MNHEY and CDR2 as SMNVEV (reference sequence). The CDR3 covers 13 residues. Trimming removed 6 bases from V and 0 bases from J, with 6 bases in between. The CDR3 DNA follows: TGTGCCAGCAGGCTTTATAGCAATCAGCCCCAGCATTTT. Protein product: CASRLYSNQPQHF.

The rearrangement uses TRBV18 and TRBJ1-2, with a weak D call TRBD1 (5 bases). V was pared by 3 bases and J by 4 bases, with 12 bases between. Germline V lookup: CDR1 KGHSH, CDR2 LQKENI. This CDR3 has 14 residues. CDR3 amino acids: CASSPSTDLYGYTF. The CDR3 DNA reads as TGTGCCAGCTCACCTTCGACAGACCTCTATGGCTACACCTTC. The full variable domain, its missing parts supplied by reference TRBV18 and TRBJ1-2, is NAGVMQNPRHLVRRRGQEARLRCSPMKGHSHVYWYRQLPEEGLKFMVYLQKENIIDESGMPKERFSAEFPKEGPSILRIQQVVRGDSAAYFCASSPSTDLYGYTFGSGTRLTVV.

The chain employs TRBV11-2 and TRBJ2-3; TRBD1 or TRBD2 may be the D gene (5 bases each). Germline V CDR1 and CDR2: SGHAT, FQNNGV. The length of the CDR3 is 15 residues. V lost 1 base to trimming and J lost 6 bases, with 14 bases between them. This CDR3 reads CASSLGAGSGDTQYF. In nucleotides, the CDR3 is TGTGCCAGCAGCTTAGGCGCAGGGAGTGGGGATACGCAGTATTTT. Drawing the rest from reference TRBV11-2 and TRBJ2-3, the complete variable domain is EAGVAQSPRYKIIEKRQSVAFWCNPISGHATLYWYQQILGQGPKLLIQFQNNGVVDDSQLPKDRFSAERLKGVDSTLKIQPAKLEDSAVYLCASSLGAGSGDTQYFGPGTRLTVL.

The rearrangement links TRBV6-5 to TRBJ2-1, with 8 positions matching TRBD2. Per the germline V gene, CDR1 is MNHEY and CDR2 is SVGAGI. The CDR3 has 16 residues. Trimming cost V 0 bases and J 4 bases; bases outside gene matches: 5. CDR3 in DNA: TGTGCCAGCAGTTACTCGACCGGGGGGGCTTACAATGAGCAGTTCTTC. Its translation is CASSYSTGGAYNEQFF.

The V gene is TRBV7-2, the J gene TRBJ2-1, with TRBD2 identical over 14 bases. The CDR3 extends over 14 amino acids. The junction had 4 bases not matched to a gene; V was cut back by 7 bases and J by 8 bases. Germline CDR1 is SGHTA and CDR2 is FQGNSA. The CDR3 here is CASTGLAGGYEQFF. In DNA, the CDR3 is TGTGCCAGCACCGGACTAGCGGGGGGTTATGAGCAGTTCTTC.

V and J are TRBV7-3 and TRBJ2-2; weak D call: TRBD2 (6 bases). V was shortened by 2 bases and J by 2 bases, with 9 bases between the two germline ends. Looked up from germline, CDR1 is SGHTA and CDR2 is FQGTGA. The CDR3 totals 15 residues. DNA for the CDR3: TGTGCCAGCAGCTTAGGGACTGCCAACACCGGGGAGCTGTTTTTT. Translated: CASSLGTANTGELFF.

The chain uses TRBV7-8 and TRBJ2-1, with 7 bases fitting TRBD1. CDR3 length: 15 amino acids. J was trimmed by 4 bases and V by 5 bases; bases with no gene match: 8. CDR1 is SGHVS and CDR2 is FQNEAQ in the germline V gene. The CDR3 DNA reads as TGTGCCAGCAGCCCGACAGGGACCGGGTACAATGAGCAGTTCTTC. Protein product: CASSPTGTGYNEQFF. Together with reference TRBV7-8 and TRBJ2-1, the CDR3 gives the full variable domain: GAGVSQSPRYKVAKRGQDVALRCDPISGHVSLFWYQQALGQGPEFLTYFQNEAQLDKSGLPSDRFFAERPEGSVSTLKIQRTQQEDSAVYLCASSPTGTGYNEQFFGPGTRLTVL.

This sequence joins TRBV2 and TRBJ2-1; the D gene could be TRBD1 or TRBD2 (6 bases each). V was clipped by 6 bases and J by 8 bases, with 20 bases between them. This CDR3 contains 15 residues. Germline CDR1 and CDR2: SNHLY and FYNNEI. The CDR3 nucleotides read TGTGCCAGCAGGACCTACAGGGAGGTGTCTGATGAGCAGTTCTTC. Protein product: CASRTYREVSDEQFF.

The chain carries TRBV30 and TRBJ2-3; 7 nucleotides agree with TRBD2. Looked up from germline, CDR1 is GTSNPN and CDR2 is SVGIG (reference sequence). This CDR3 spans 16 amino acids. The V and J ends lost 0 bases and 0 bases, in that order; junction bases with no gene match: 6. CDR3 nucleotide sequence: TGTGCCTGGAGTGTACTGGTGGGGGGGAGCACAGATACGCAGTATTTT. The encoded protein is CAWSVLVGGSTDTQYF.

This clone was recorded once. The chain uses TRBV7-6 and TRBJ2-2; tentative D call: TRBD2 (6 bases). Germline V gives CDR1 SGHVS, CDR2 FNYEAQ. CDR3 length: 15 residues. V lost 0 bases, J lost 1 base, and 6 bases lay in between. CDR3 sequence (DNA): TGTGCCAGCAGCTTAGCAGCGGGGAACACCGGGGAGCTGTTTTTT. It is translated as CASSLAAGNTGELFF.

This clone was counted once. The chain employs TRBV5-6 and TRBJ2-2, with D possibly TRBD1 on 6 matching bases. The V gene lost 1 base and the J gene lost 6 bases, with 10 bases spanning the gap. The CDR3 runs to 14 residues. Germline lookup yields CDR1 SGHDT and CDR2 YYEEEE. Here the CDR3 reads CASSLITGPGELFF. The CDR3 DNA follows: TGTGCCAGCAGCTTGATAACAGGGCCCGGGGAGCTGTTTTTT.

The V and J genes are TRBV5-6 and TRBJ2-7; the match to TRBD1 covers 9 bases. The junction had 10 bases not matched to a gene; V was cut back by 2 bases and J by 1 base. This CDR3 spans 17 amino acids. Germline CDR1 SGHDT, CDR2 YYEEEE. The CDR3 DNA reads as TGTGCCAGCAGCTTCCGTCCAAGGACAGGGGCATCCTACGAGCAGTACTTC. Amino acids: CASSFRPRTGASYEQYF.

J is TRBJ2-2 and V is TRBV5-4; D tentatively fits TRBD1 or TRBD2 (5 bases each). Germline V gives CDR1 SGHNT, CDR2 YYREEE (reference sequence). CDR3 size: 16 residues. The V end lost 3 bases, the J end lost 0 bases, and 12 bases lay between the germline ends. Here the CDR3 DNA reads TGTGCCAGCAGCTCCGGGGCCGGACCGAACACCGGGGAGCTGTTTTTT. Its translation is CASSSGAGPNTGELFF.

This clone appeared a single time. V is TRBV30 and J is TRBJ2-2, with 10 bases aligning to TRBD2. This CDR3 contains 15 residues. V lost 5 bases, J lost 3 bases, and 6 bases stayed unmatched. CDR1 is GTSNPN and CDR2 is SVGIG in the germline V gene (reference sequence). The DNA of the CDR3 is TGTGCCTGGGATACTAGCGGGGCTCACACCGGGGAGCTGTTTTTT. It codes for CAWDTSGAHTGELFF.

V and J are TRBV5-1 and TRBJ2-2; 7 bases fit TRBD1. The V segment lost 2 bases and the J segment 7 bases; nucleotides outside the gene matches: 5. In germline, CDR1 is SGHRS, CDR2 YFSETQ. The CDR3 contains 14 residues. The CDR3 spells CASSLGGAGGELFF. The CDR3 nucleotides are TGCGCCAGCAGCTTAGGGGGCGCCGGCGGGGAGCTGTTTTTT.

This chain links TRBV30 with TRBJ2-7; TRBD2 aligns across 8 bases. CDR1 GTSNPN and CDR2 SVGIG come from the germline V gene (reference sequence). The CDR3 is 13 residues long. With 1 base clipped from V and 7 bases from J, the junction kept 6 bases outside the gene matches. CDR3 loop: CAWSDGGAGEQYF. Here the CDR3 DNA reads TGTGCCTGGAGTGACGGGGGGGCTGGAGAGCAGTACTTC.